The sequence of this T cell receptor (beta chain) was determined in a study of CD8+ T cells in alopecia areata. Study information: It was oral tofacitinib, at 5 to 10 mg twice daily, that treated patients received. General observations from the study: Many expanded lesional clones stayed in scalp and blood while on tofacitinib.

As to treatment: oral pan-JAK inhibitor, 5-10 mg twice daily. This clone was observed a few times. Its antigen is unknown. V was pared by 6 bases and J by 6 bases, with 9 bases between. The CDR3 is 12 residues long. Isolated RNA was reverse transcribed into cDNA used as the sequencing template. The repertoire was sequenced with immunoSEQ multiplex PCR; TCRdb's copy has only in-frame clones and lacks some. The sample has roughly 210,000 clones, roughly two fifths seen once. The TCR comes from a human donor with alopecia areata. The sample in question was CD4+ T cells sorted from blood, obtained between weeks 36 and 40, from a patient treated with tofacitinib. This chain links TRBV23-1 with TRBJ1-5, with D uncertain. TRBV23-1 is identified as an open reading frame with a role that is uncertain. The DNA of the CDR3 is TGCGCCAGCAGAGATTCCGGTCAGCCCCAGCATTTT. This encodes CASRDSGQPQHF.